Presented here are 13 T cell receptor beta chains from one specimen sequenced in a study of cytotoxic CD8 clonotypes in ibrutinib-treated CLL. Assay used: immunoSEQ multiplex PCR; TCRdb lists only in-frame clones, some missing. The sample holds some 46,000 clones, approximately 70% seen once. Here the sequenced sample was PBMCs, taken after 12 months of ibrutinib treatment. The receptors shown here come from a human donor with chronic lymphocytic leukemia.

V and J are TRBV5-4 and TRBJ2-5, with TRBD2 matching over 8 bases. This CDR3 comprises 16 residues. Germline V gene sequence: CDR1 SGHNT, CDR2 YYREEE (reference sequence). After removal of 2 bases from V and 3 bases from J, the junction contained 9 bases not matched to a gene. The DNA of the CDR3 is TGTGCCAGCAGCTTATATCAACTAGCGGAAAAAGAGACCCAGTACTTC. Translation gives CASSLYQLAEKETQYF. The full variable domain, its missing parts supplied by reference TRBV5-4 and TRBJ2-5, is ETGVTQSPTHLIKTRGQQVTLRCSSQSGHNTVSWYQQALGQGPQFIFQYYREEENGRGNFPPRFSGLQFPNYSSELNVNALELDDSALYLCASSLYQLAEKETQYFGPGTRLLVL.

The rearrangement links TRBV2 to TRBJ2-1; 11 bases map to TRBD2. In germline, CDR1 is SNHLY, CDR2 FYNNEI. The V and J ends lost 5 bases and 8 bases, in that order; junction bases with no gene match: 8. The CDR3 runs 15 residues. CDR3 protein: CASSPTSGSVYEQFF. The CDR3 nucleotides are TGTGCCAGCAGTCCCACTAGCGGGAGTGTCTATGAGCAGTTCTTC.

The chain couples TRBV28 to TRBJ1-5, with D perhaps matching TRBD1 (5 bases). Trimming removed 10 bases from V and 0 bases from J, with 19 bases in between. The CDR3 spans 16 residues. The germline V gene has CDR1 MDHEN and CDR2 SYDVKM. The CDR3 coding sequence is TGTGCCACCGATAGGAAAGGGGAAAGTAGCAATCAGCCCCAGCATTTT. Translated: CATDRKGESSNQPQHF. The whole variable domain, remainder taken from reference TRBV28 and TRBJ1-5, is DVKVTQSSRYLVKRTGEKVFLECVQDMDHENMFWYRQDPGLGLRLIYFSYDVKMKEKGDIPEGYSVSREKKERFSLILESASTNQTSMYLCATDRKGESSNQPQHFGDGTRLSIL.

This rearrangement joins TRBV19 to TRBJ2-6; D may be TRBD1 (5 bases). The CDR3 contains 16 residues. Trimming took off 5 bases at V and 1 base at J, with 12 bases between the two ends. The germline V gene encodes CDR1 LNHDA and CDR2 SQIVND (reference sequence). CDR3 nucleotides: TGTGCCAGTAGTCTAGGGGTTTGGTCTGGGGCCAACGTCCTGACTTTC. It codes for CASSLGVWSGANVLTF.

This chain connects TRBV27 to TRBJ1-2, with a weak D call TRBD1 (6 bases). The germline V gene has CDR1 MNHEY and CDR2 SMNVEV (reference sequence). The CDR3 runs to 13 residues. The ends were cut back, 8 bases at V and 6 bases at J, with 16 bases in the middle. The CDR3 region is CASAAGGRNGYTF. The CDR3 nucleotides are TGTGCCAGCGCCGCGGGGGGCAGGAATGGCTACACCTTC.

The chain has TRBV6-1 and TRBJ2-3; either TRBD1 or TRBD2 may fit D (6 bases each). The CDR3 is 18 amino acids. V lost 2 bases, J lost 3 bases, and 21 bases lay in between. CDR1 MNHNS and CDR2 SASEGT come from the germline V gene. CDR3 bases: TGTGCCAGCAGTGAATACCCCTATCCGGGGGCGCGAACAGATACGCAGTATTTT. Protein sequence: CASSEYPYPGARTDTQYF.

Worth noting for this clone: Other DNA sequences of this sample code for an identical CDR3. This rearrangement joins TRBV19 to TRBJ2-3; D unclear. The V end lost 1 base, the J end lost 5 bases, and 1 base lay between the germline ends. Germline V gene data show CDR1 as LNHDA and CDR2 as SQIVND (reference sequence). The CDR3 loop spans 11 amino acids. CDR3 residues: CASSIGDTQYF. The CDR3 bases are TGTGCCAGTAGTATAGGAGATACGCAGTATTTT.

The chain joins TRBV5-6 to TRBJ2-4; D is undetermined. Trimming took off 0 bases at V and 5 bases at J, with 9 bases between the two ends. Germline V gives CDR1 SGHDT, CDR2 YYEEEE. The CDR3 is 14 amino acids. CDR3 coding DNA: TGTGCCAGCAGCTTGGGGTCCCTTCAAAACATTCAGTACTTC. As protein: CASSLGSLQNIQYF.

The chain links TRBV6-4 to TRBJ1-2; 10 bases are shared with TRBD1. Per the germline V gene, CDR1 is MRHNA and CDR2 is SNTAGT. The CDR3 is 15 amino acids. J lost 0 bases, V lost 6 bases, and 4 bases had no gene match. CDR3 sequence: CASSRDRGANYGYTF. The CDR3 bases are TGTGCCAGCAGCCGGGACAGGGGAGCTAACTATGGCTACACCTTC.

The chain uses TRBV7-2 and TRBJ2-1; D gene unclear. This CDR3 spans 11 amino acids. Per the germline V gene, CDR1 is SGHTA and CDR2 is FQGNSA. The V gene lost 10 bases and the J gene lost 7 bases, with 11 bases spanning the gap. The CDR3 protein is CATAGANEQFF. The CDR3 DNA reads as TGTGCCACCGCTGGCGCGAATGAGCAGTTCTTC.

The chain uses TRBV29-1 and TRBJ2-7; possibly TRBD2 for D (5 bases). The CDR3 totals 13 residues. Germline V gives CDR1 SQVTM, CDR2 ANQGSEA. Between the trimmed V and J ends, which lost 6 bases and 6 bases, there was a span of 18 bases. The DNA of the CDR3 is TGCAGCGTCTCGCATCTGGGCGGAGGCGAGCAGTACTTC. It encodes CSVSHLGGGEQYF.

This clone has just a few counts. The sample has other DNA sequences that encode this CDR3 too. The V and J genes are TRBV5-1 and TRBJ2-7; TRBD2 is a possible D gene (6 bases). Germline V gives CDR1 SGHRS, CDR2 YFSETQ. The CDR3 loop spans 15 amino acids. V lost 0 bases to trimming and J lost 5 bases, with 15 bases between them. CDR3 loop: CASSLEGGRVHEQYF. The CDR3 coding sequence is TGCGCCAGCAGCTTGGAGGGAGGCAGGGTCCACGAGCAGTACTTC.

V and J are TRBV7-3 and TRBJ1-1; D unresolved. The CDR3 contains 13 residues. V lost 4 bases, J lost 4 bases, and 10 bases lay in between. In germline, CDR1 is SGHTA, CDR2 FQGTGA. The CDR3, as DNA: TGTGCCAGCAGCTCGGGTGGTAGCACTGAAGCTTTCTTT. It yields the protein CASSSGGSTEAFF.